These 6 T cell receptor beta chains were all obtained from the same sample, sequenced in a study of blood T cell repertoires in COVID-19. Clones were read by immunoSEQ multiplex PCR, and TCRdb kept only the in-frame ones, dropping some. The table shows tens of thousands of clones, with about nine tenths occurring only once. Sequenced sample: peripheral blood. These receptor sequences come from a male donor with acute or convalescent COVID-19.

This chain uses TRBV7-3 with TRBJ2-2; 7 bases agree with TRBD2. CDR1 is SGHTA, CDR2 FQGTGA, per germline. V trimming: 5 bases; J trimming: 2 bases; junction bases outside the gene matches: 2. This CDR3 comprises 14 residues. The DNA for the CDR3 is TGTGCCAGCAGCCGGGACTACAACACCGGGGAGCTGTTTTTT. It yields the protein CASSRDYNTGELFF.

This clone occurred once. The genes are TRBV9 and TRBJ1-1, with TRBD1 matching over 8 bases. Germline CDR1 SGDLS, CDR2 YYNGEE. The CDR3 is 17 residues long. V was clipped by 0 bases and J by 3 bases; unmatched bases: 10. CDR3 amino acids: CASSVDLTGGVDTEAFF. The CDR3 DNA follows: TGTGCCAGCAGCGTAGATCTTACAGGGGGAGTCGACACTGAAGCTTTCTTT.

The J gene is TRBJ2-1, the V gene TRBV7-2; TRBD1 aligns across 10 bases. This CDR3 comprises 18 residues. Looked up from germline, CDR1 is SGHTA and CDR2 is FQGNSA. J gave up 10 bases and V 5 bases, and 20 bases lay outside the gene matches. CDR3 nucleotides: TGTGCCAGCAGCCCAAACTCTCCGGGACAGGGGCAGAATGGGGAGCAGTTCTTC. It yields the protein CASSPNSPGQGQNGEQFF.

The gene calls are TRBV15 and TRBJ2-4; D might be TRBD2 (6 bases). CDR3 length equals 15 residues. Germline V gene data show CDR1 as LNHNV and CDR2 as YYDKDF (reference sequence). The V end was cut by 1 base, the J end by 5 bases, with 12 bases between. CDR3 DNA: TGTGCCACCAGCAGAGGGGGGGTCTTCGAAAACATTCAGTACTTC. Its translation is CATSRGGVFENIQYF.

The rearrangement links TRBV29-1 to TRBJ1-5; D is uncertain. CDR3 length equals 13 residues. The V gene lost 3 bases and the J gene lost 7 bases, with 13 bases spanning the gap. Germline lookup yields CDR1 SQVTM and CDR2 ANQGSEA. The CDR3 here is CSVEYSLGQPQHF. CDR3 coding DNA: TGCAGCGTTGAGTACAGTCTGGGCCAGCCCCAGCATTTT.

This clone was seen once. The rearrangement joins TRBV27 to TRBJ2-2; tentatively, D is TRBD1 (5 bases). Germline V gene data show CDR1 as MNHEY and CDR2 as SMNVEV (reference sequence). CDR3 length: 14 amino acids. The V end lost 7 bases, the J end lost 3 bases, and 12 bases lay between the germline ends. CDR3 region: CASKMGRDTGELFF. The CDR3 DNA follows: TGTGCCAGCAAAATGGGCAGGGACACCGGGGAGCTGTTTTTT.